This entry is about one T cell receptor (beta chain). The antigen is unknown. The source of the sample is a study of cytomegalovirus exposure and HLA in healthy donors. The primer mix had 60 Vbeta and 13 Jbeta primers. Data came from immunoSEQ multiplex PCR; TCRdb stores just in-frame clones and leaves some out. Of fewer than 80,000 clones in the sample, 60% to 80% were seen once. Study results and caveats: Certain sequence variants were highly shared and formed a cluster, and this cluster was likely a sequencing artifact. Cytomegalovirus association was assigned to 150 to 200 TCR beta chains. Earlier findings revealed that most TCR beta V segments proved productive either about 87% or about 30% of the time. According to a later analysis, donors in an Asian-associated ancestry cluster reportedly had fewer N-insertions than the roughly 670-donor mean.

Sequencing was carried out using PBMCs. This clonotype was sampled from a woman aged 40 to 55 in good health and CMV-seropositive.

DNA of the CDR3: TGTGCCAGCAGCTTAGAAGGCGGATCACCCCTCCACTTT. It yields the protein CASSLEGGSPLHF. The rearrangement joins TRBV7-2 to TRBJ1-6, with no clear D. The V and J ends lost 1 base and 10 bases respectively, with 8 bases between them. The CDR3 has 13 residues. The germline gives CDR1 SGHTA, CDR2 FQGNSA.